This TCR beta chain was captured by sequencing in a study of Ad26.COV2.S vaccination and SARS-CoV-2 variants. Study details: Intramuscular Ad26.COV2.S at 5x10^10 or 1x10^11 viral particles.

Treatment given: over 15 received Ad26.COV2.S at low or high dose, single or two shots; about 5 received placebo; per-sample allocation not given. Specimen acquisition occurred on day 63 following the initial vaccine or placebo injection. V lost 0 bases and J 0 bases, leaving 11 bases between the germline ends. The CDR3 has 16 amino acids. The germline CDR1 and CDR2 sequences are KGHSY and FQNENV. The assay was immunoSEQ multiplex PCR, and TCRdb's table has in-frame clones only and misses some. The sample lists about 400,000 clones, approximately 90% seen once, with 3.5% in the top ten. This TCR was sampled from a person aged 18-60 years who received the Ad26.COV2.S COVID-19 vaccine or a placebo. Specimen: peripheral blood, collected in a trial of Ad26.COV2.S vaccine versus placebo. The chain links TRBV16 to TRBJ1-2, with D tentatively TRBD1 (6 bases). The CDR3 is CASSQSTQGTNYGYTF. The CDR3 DNA follows: TGTGCCAGCAGCCAATCAACACAGGGTACTAACTATGGCTACACCTTC. Filled out from reference TRBV16 and TRBJ1-2, the complete variable domain reads GEEVAQTPKHLVRGEGQKAKLYCAPIKGHSYVFWYQQVLKNEFKFLISFQNENVFDETGMPKERFSAKCLPNSPCSLEIQATKLEDSAVYFCASSQSTQGTNYGYTFGSGTRLTVV.